This T cell receptor beta chain was sequenced for a study of neurological immune-mediated disorders. Template-switch 5'RACE cDNA synthesis added a 10-nucleotide unique molecular identifier. One entry per CDR3 protein, called by TCRdb with MiXCR from the 5' RACE reads. This table holds roughly 80,000 distinct CDR3 sequences, around 10% found once. Germline V gene lookup returns CDR1 MDHEN and CDR2 SYDVKM. This CDR3 has 14 amino acids. The V segment lost 6 bases and the J segment 7 bases; nucleotides outside the gene matches: 7. In this sample, this clonotype turned up many times. The TCR was taken from a man in his forties in good health. V is TRBV28 and J is TRBJ2-1; 9 bases line up with TRBD2. Input material: PBMCs. CDR3 coding DNA: TGTGCCAGCAGGGCGGGACTAGCCATAAATGAGCAGTTCTTC. Translating gives CASRAGLAINEQFF.